Following are 19 T cell receptor beta chains from one sample sequenced in a study of T-cell memory formation after mild COVID-19. TCRdb reanalysed the 5' RACE reads using MiXCR and keeps one entry per CDR3 protein. Of about 190,000 distinct CDR3 sequences in the sample, 15% to 20% were seen once. Sequences were obtained from PBMCs or a T cell subset sorted from them (not recorded which). The receptor set was obtained from an adult woman who had mild COVID-19 (a few samples of this study predate the infection). Cell type and time point are not known.

V and J are TRBV5-1 and TRBJ2-5, with unresolved D. This CDR3 is built from 14 residues. The germline gives CDR1 SGHRS, CDR2 YFSETQ. The ends were cut back, 3 bases at V and 5 bases at J, with 14 bases in the middle. CDR3 region: CASSYGYSQETQYF. The CDR3 nucleotides read TGCGCCAGCAGCTACGGATACAGCCAGGAGACCCAGTACTTC. The whole variable domain, filled in from reference TRBV5-1 and TRBJ2-5, reads KAGVTQTPRYLIKTRGQQVTLSCSPISGHRSVSWYQQTPGQGLQFLFEYFSETQRNKGNFPGRFSGRQFSNSRSEMNVSTLELGDSALYLCASSYGYSQETQYFGPGTRLLVL.

The CDR3 nucleotides read TGTGCCAGCAGTTGGGGGCCGGGACTAGCCTCAGATACGCAGTATTTT. Its translation: CASSWGPGLASDTQYF. The V gene is TRBV6-2 or TRBV6-3, the J gene TRBJ2-3, with 9 bases that match TRBD2. CDR3 size: 16 residues. CDR1 is MNHEY, CDR2 SVGEGT, per germline. J gave up 4 bases and V 4 bases, and 9 bases lay outside the gene matches.

V is TRBV12-3 or TRBV12-4 and J is TRBJ1-2, with a tentative D call TRBD1 (6 bases). The V end was cut by 1 base, the J end by 2 bases, with 14 bases between. The CDR3 runs 16 residues. The CDR3 DNA is TGTGCCAGCAGTTTAGGGGGGGGCAGAAGGAACTATGGCTACACCTTC. Its protein is CASSLGGGRRNYGYTF.

The chain recombines TRBV27 with TRBJ2-7; TRBD1 matches 9 bases. The V gene's germline CDR1 is MNHEY and CDR2 SMNVEV (reference sequence). The trim removed 4 bases at V and 3 bases at J, leaving 16 bases unmatched. The CDR3 runs to 18 residues. The CDR3 DNA reads TGTGCCAGCAGTTCGACGTGGACCGGGACAGGGACAGTCTACGAGCAGTACTTC. This gives the protein CASSSTWTGTGTVYEQYF.

The chain is built from TRBV6-5 and TRBJ1-1, with 7 bases identical to TRBD1. The CDR3 covers 16 residues. V gave up 2 bases and J gave up 2 bases; unmatched junction bases: 8. Looked up from germline, CDR1 is MNHEY and CDR2 is SVGAGI. The CDR3 region has the DNA TGTGCCAGCAGTTACCGGACAGGAGCGCTCAACACTGAAGCTTTCTTT. Translation gives CASSYRTGALNTEAFF.

This clonotype was observed a few times. The gene calls are TRBV10-3 and TRBJ2-3, with TRBD2 identical over 12 bases. V was pared by 8 bases and J by 5 bases, with 8 bases of the junction left unmatched. The germline CDR1 and CDR2 sequences are ENHRY and SYGVKD. This CDR3 region has 15 residues. The CDR3: CAIGTPGLAGDTQYF. Here the CDR3 DNA reads TGTGCCATCGGGACTCCGGGACTAGCGGGAGATACGCAGTATTTT.

The rearrangement joins TRBV9 to TRBJ1-1, with D hard to call. The CDR3 length is 14 residues. In germline, CDR1 is SGDLS, CDR2 YYNGEE. The V end was cut by 3 bases, the J end by 0 bases, with 9 bases between. CDR3 residues: CASSGLSLNTEAFF. As DNA, the CDR3 is TGTGCCAGCAGCGGACTGAGCTTGAACACTGAAGCTTTCTTT. The entire variable domain, with the rest obtained from reference TRBV9 and TRBJ1-1, is as follows: DSGVTQTPKHLITATGQRVTLRCSPRSGDLSVYWYQQSLDQGLQFLIQYYNGEERAKGNILERFSAQQFPDLHSELNLSSLELGDSALYFCASSGLSLNTEAFFGQGTRLTVV.

V is TRBV5-1 and J is TRBJ1-3, with D perhaps matching TRBD1 (6 bases). The V end was cut by 3 bases, the J end by 4 bases, with 14 bases between. Germline V lookup: CDR1 SGHRS, CDR2 YFSETQ. The CDR3 spans 15 residues. In DNA, the CDR3 is TGCGCCAGCAGCTCTACAGGGATCGAGGGAAACACCATATATTTT. It is translated as CASSSTGIEGNTIYF. Full variable domain (missing parts from reference TRBV5-1 and TRBJ1-3): KAGVTQTPRYLIKTRGQQVTLSCSPISGHRSVSWYQQTPGQGLQFLFEYFSETQRNKGNFPGRFSGRQFSNSRSEMNVSTLELGDSALYLCASSSTGIEGNTIYFGEGSWLTVV.

This clonotype was recorded a few times. The chain employs TRBV19 and TRBJ1-2; D may be TRBD1 (5 bases). CDR3 size: 14 residues. Trimming left V 1 base short and J 8 bases short, with 14 bases between. In germline, CDR1 is LNHDA, CDR2 SQIVND (reference sequence). The CDR3 reads CASSIVRTKGGYTF. The CDR3 nucleotides are TGTGCCAGTAGTATAGTCCGGACCAAGGGGGGCTACACCTTC.

This clonotype has just a few counts. The chain links TRBV7-8 to TRBJ1-2, with D perhaps matching TRBD1 (6 bases). This CDR3 is 15 amino acids long. V shed 5 bases and J shed 1 base, with 14 bases lying between them. Germline assignment: CDR1 SGHVS and CDR2 FQNEAQ. The CDR3 spells CASSRSRGVNYGYTF. The CDR3 DNA reads TGTGCCAGCAGCCGCTCGAGGGGGGTTAACTATGGCTACACCTTC.

This clonotype was recorded at least ten times. This chain links TRBV5-5 with TRBJ2-5, with 7 positions matching TRBD1. Trimming removed 3 bases from V and 7 bases from J; junction bases left unmatched: 12. The CDR3 sequence is 15 residues long. CDR1 and CDR2 from the germline V gene are SGHKS and YYEKEE (reference sequence). CDR3 in amino acids: CASSSGTATSGTQYF. The CDR3, as DNA: TGTGCCAGCAGCTCCGGGACAGCCACGTCGGGGACCCAGTACTTC. Using reference TRBV5-5 and TRBJ2-5 for the parts outside the CDR3, the full variable domain is DAGVTQSPTHLIKTRGQQVTLRCSPISGHKSVSWYQQVLGQGPQFIFQYYEKEERGRGNFPDRFSARQFPNYSSELNVNALLLGDSALYLCASSSGTATSGTQYFGPGTRLLVL.

The V gene is TRBV4-2, the J gene TRBJ2-1, with TRBD2 identical over 8 bases. Germline loops: CDR1 LGHNA, CDR2 YNFKEQ. The V and J ends lost 0 bases and 3 bases, in that order; junction bases with no gene match: 4. The CDR3 loop spans 16 amino acids. The CDR3 coding sequence is TGTGCCAGCAGCCAAGAGATCGGGACTAGCTACAATGAGCAGTTCTTC. Translated, it gives CASSQEIGTSYNEQFF.

This rearrangement joins TRBV9 to TRBJ2-5; unclear D gene. V lost 0 bases and J lost 1, with 4 bases in between. The CDR3 is 13 residues long. The germline gives CDR1 SGDLS, CDR2 YYNGEE. The CDR3 bases are TGTGCCAGCAGCGTAGATCTCCAAGAGACCCAGTACTTC. Residues: CASSVDLQETQYF.

There are a few counts of this clonotype. This rearrangement joins TRBV11-2 to TRBJ2-7; D unresolved. The CDR3 is made up of 13 amino acids. The germline CDR1 and CDR2 sequences are SGHAT and FQNNGV. Between the trimmed V and J ends, which lost 4 bases and 1 base, there was a span of 8 bases. The CDR3 region has the DNA TGTGCCAGCAGCTGGGCAGCATCCTACGAGCAGTACTTC. Protein sequence: CASSWAASYEQYF.

The genes are TRBV7-2 and TRBJ2-6, with D tentatively TRBD1 (6 bases). The CDR3 runs 17 residues. The germline V gene has CDR1 SGHTA and CDR2 FQGNSA. V gave up 5 bases and J gave up 0 bases, with 14 bases separating them. CDR3 coding DNA: TGTGCCAGCAGCGGCCCTGGACAGAGCTCTGGGGCCAACGTCCTGACTTTC. Translating gives CASSGPGQSSGANVLTF.

The genes are TRBV30 and TRBJ1-5, with D tentatively TRBD1 (6 bases). Germline CDR1 reads GTSNPN; CDR2 reads SVGIG (reference sequence). This CDR3 comprises 13 residues. The germline V and J ends were trimmed by 2 bases and 6 bases, with 11 bases remaining between them. The CDR3 is CAWSLQGAQPQHF. The CDR3 bases are TGTGCCTGGAGTCTACAGGGCGCTCAGCCCCAGCATTTT.

This clonotype was found a few times. V is TRBV7-2 and J is TRBJ2-7; TRBD2 matches at 7 bases. The CDR3 totals 15 residues. From germline, CDR1 is SGHTA and CDR2 FQGNSA. The V segment lost 1 base and the J segment 6 bases; nucleotides outside the gene matches: 9. CDR3 nucleotides: TGTGCCAGCAGCTTAGGGGGGTCGGGAGGCTCCGAGCAGTACTTC. Its translation: CASSLGGSGGSEQYF.

The chain carries TRBV12-3 or TRBV12-4 and TRBJ1-6; a weak D match, TRBD1 (6 bases). V was clipped by 3 bases and J by 10 bases, with 16 bases between them. CDR3 length: 15 amino acids. The CDR3 loop is CASSLDSRMRSPLHF. For the CDR3, the DNA is TGTGCCAGCAGTTTGGACAGCCGTATGAGGTCACCCCTCCACTTT.

The chain joins TRBV27 to TRBJ2-1; the match to TRBD2 covers 8 bases. V gave up 6 bases and J gave up 6 bases; unmatched junction bases: 13. The germline gives CDR1 MNHEY, CDR2 SMNVEV (reference sequence). The CDR3 extends over 16 amino acids. In DNA, the CDR3 is TGTGCCAGCAGCGGGTGGTCGGGAGGGCCTACCAATGAGCAGTTCTTC. This codes for CASSGWSGGPTNEQFF.